This T cell receptor (beta chain) was sequenced during a study of tumor-infiltrating lymphocytes in primary liver carcinoma. Scientists recovered RNA and DNA together from roughly 20-30 mg of unsorted bulk tissue. There were over 75% viable tumor cells in every single sample of tumor. The study, taken as a whole, reports: The difference in top-250-clone fraction between tumors and blood was significant, favoring tumors (p = 0.039).

Making TCR beta cDNA involved around 520 ng total RNA and a constant-region primer. Three nested multiplex PCR rounds, a slightly modified ARM-PCR, produced the libraries for TCR beta. A C-beta reverse primer and TRBV1-TRBV30 forward primers served in each of the first two PCR rounds, at about 10 cycles apiece. One entry per CDR3 protein results from TCRdb running MiXCR on the multiplex PCR reads. Among tens of thousands of distinct CDR3 sequences listed, 55% to 85% were seen once. There are 18 residues in the CDR3. From germline, CDR1 is SGHAT and CDR2 FQNNGV. Worth noting for this clonotype: Its antigen is undetermined. At one end the junction does not follow the germline gene, possibly because of a read error.

The chain recombines TRBV11-2 with TRBJ2-7, with TRBD2 matching over 15 bases. The specimen was liver tumor tissue from sampling region 1. Subset defined: tumor region T1, superior pole. This clonotype was obtained from a man aged 35-49 years with primary liver carcinoma and hepatitis B virus infection. CDR3: CASSLSVGLAGGGHKQYF. The CDR3 DNA follows: TGTGCTAGCAGCTTATCCGTTGGACTAGCGGGAGGGGGGCACAAGCAGTACTTC.